The clone carrying this T cell receptor beta chain was detected many times. The sample originates from a study of T cells in Graves' hyperthyroidism and ophthalmopathy. Amplified TCR beta CDR3 regions came from RNA transcripts. The HTBI set primed first-round TCR CDR3 RT-PCR. TCRdb re-called the multiplex PCR reads with MiXCR, one entry per CDR3 protein. This table has about 600,000 distinct CDR3 sequences, 12% to 15% appearing once. Orbital computed tomography, thyroid ultrasound, serum thyroxine and TRAb, and clinical symptoms together informed the diagnoses. This sample holds PBMCs from approximately 10 ml fresh peripheral blood. This CDR3 region has 13 residues. V lost 4 bases and J lost 3, with 10 bases in between. The germline V gene has CDR1 SGDLS and CDR2 YYNGEE.

This chain uses TRBV9 with TRBJ1-1; D possibly corresponds to TRBD1 (5 bases). This clonotype originated in a woman between 18 and 29 years old with Graves' ophthalmopathy. The material sequenced was blood. DNA of the CDR3: TGTGCCAGCAGCCACGGGGGGGACACTGAAGCTTTCTTT. As protein: CASSHGGDTEAFF.